This T cell receptor beta chain was sequenced during a study of blood T cell repertoires in COVID-19. The ends were cut back, 2 bases at V and 8 bases at J, with 13 bases in the middle. The CDR3 has 13 amino acids. Germline CDR1 is SGHKS and CDR2 is YYEKEE (reference sequence). Some clones are missing from TCRdb's copy, which holds only in-frame ones; the method was immunoSEQ multiplex PCR. The sample consists of 190,000 or so clones, about 80% of them appearing once. This chain links TRBV5-5 with TRBJ1-1; no clear D gene. The source is a human donor with acute or convalescent COVID-19. The donor label of this sample is uncertain. Sequencing input: peripheral blood. CDR3 amino acids: CASSFELSGEAFF. CDR3 in DNA: TGTGCCAGCAGCTTCGAACTCTCGGGGGAAGCTTTCTTT.